This T cell receptor (beta chain) emerged from a study of post-analysis software for immune sequencing data. Study summary: The study covered relapsing-remitting, secondary progressive and progressive-relapsing courses of multiple sclerosis. Study-level results: Controls had lower frequencies than patients of five or six TRBV segments, which included TRBV5-6, TRBV5-1 and TRBV20-1. Normalized Chao1 diversity was significantly lower in multiple sclerosis patients than in controls. Pronounced co-clustering by F measure was evident among identically batched samples.

In germline, CDR1 is SGDLS, CDR2 YYNGEE. The CDR3 is made up of 13 amino acids. Trimming shortened V by 2 bases and J by 5 bases, and 10 bases separated the two germline ends. This clonotype occurred a few times. Its cognate antigen is unknown. Tagging with unique molecular identifiers was a feature of the TCR beta cDNA libraries. Roughly 500,000 cDNA molecules were recovered from an input of roughly 0.85 to 10 million T cells. Each CDR3 protein gets one entry after TCRdb re-called the PCR reads with MiXCR. The top ten clones hold roughly 4.4% of a sample with about 810,000 distinct CDR3 sequences, roughly half of them seen once.

Sequencing was performed on blood. The source is a girl under 18 with multiple sclerosis. The gene calls are TRBV9 and TRBJ1-2; D unresolved. The CDR3: CASSVDGKYGYTF. In DNA form, the CDR3 reads TGTGCCAGCAGCGTTGACGGTAAATATGGCTACACCTTC.